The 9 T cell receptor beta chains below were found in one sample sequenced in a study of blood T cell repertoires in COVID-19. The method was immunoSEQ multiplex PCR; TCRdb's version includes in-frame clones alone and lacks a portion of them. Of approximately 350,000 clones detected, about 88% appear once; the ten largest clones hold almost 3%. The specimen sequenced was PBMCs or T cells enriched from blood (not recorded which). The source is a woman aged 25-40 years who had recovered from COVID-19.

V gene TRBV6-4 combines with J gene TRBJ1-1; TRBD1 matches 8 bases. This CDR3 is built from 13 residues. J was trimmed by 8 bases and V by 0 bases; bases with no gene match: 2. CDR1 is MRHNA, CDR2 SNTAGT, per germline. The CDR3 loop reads CASSDSDRAEAFF. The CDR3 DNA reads TGTGCCAGCAGTGACTCGGACAGGGCCGAAGCTTTCTTT.

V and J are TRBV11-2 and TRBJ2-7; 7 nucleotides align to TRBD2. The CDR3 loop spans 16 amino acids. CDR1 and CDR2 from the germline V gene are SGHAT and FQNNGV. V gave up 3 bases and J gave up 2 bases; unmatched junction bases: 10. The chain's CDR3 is CASSFMSGTSAYEQYF. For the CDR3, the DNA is TGTGCCAGCAGCTTTATGAGCGGGACGTCCGCCTACGAGCAGTACTTC.

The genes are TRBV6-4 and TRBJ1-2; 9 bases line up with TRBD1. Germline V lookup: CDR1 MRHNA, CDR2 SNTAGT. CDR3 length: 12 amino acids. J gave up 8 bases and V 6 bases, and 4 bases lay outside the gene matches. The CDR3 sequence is CASRKTGGGYTF. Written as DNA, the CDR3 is TGTGCCAGCAGGAAGACAGGGGGGGGCTACACCTTC.

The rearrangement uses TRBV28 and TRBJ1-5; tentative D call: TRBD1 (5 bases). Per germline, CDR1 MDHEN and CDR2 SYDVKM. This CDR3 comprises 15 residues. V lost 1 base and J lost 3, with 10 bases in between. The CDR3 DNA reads TGTGCCAGCAGTTTATTACAGGTGGTCAATCAGCCCCAGCATTTT. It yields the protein CASSLLQVVNQPQHF. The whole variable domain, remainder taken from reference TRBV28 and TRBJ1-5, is DVKVTQSSRYLVKRTGEKVFLECVQDMDHENMFWYRQDPGLGLRLIYFSYDVKMKEKGDIPEGYSVSREKKERFSLILESASTNQTSMYLCASSLLQVVNQPQHFGDGTRLSIL.

The CDR3 bases are TGTGCCAGCAGCGTAGGGGCAGGGGGTAACTATGGCTACACCTTC. Protein sequence: CASSVGAGGNYGYTF. V gene TRBV9 combines with J gene TRBJ1-2; 7 bases agree with TRBD1. The CDR3 loop spans 15 amino acids. From germline, CDR1 is SGDLS and CDR2 YYNGEE. The ends lost 0 bases at V and 1 base at J; junction bases unmatched: 3.

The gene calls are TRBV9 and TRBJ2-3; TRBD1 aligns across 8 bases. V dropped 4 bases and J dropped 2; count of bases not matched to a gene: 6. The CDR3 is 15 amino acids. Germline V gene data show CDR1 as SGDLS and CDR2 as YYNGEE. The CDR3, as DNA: TGTGCCAGCAGCCCAGGGACAGGCTTCACAGATACGCAGTATTTT. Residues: CASSPGTGFTDTQYF.

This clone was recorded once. DNA of the CDR3: TGTGCCAGCAGCTCCCCTATCGGTGCTAATGAAAAACTGTTTTTT. This sequence encodes CASSSPIGANEKLFF. This chain joins TRBV21-1 and TRBJ1-4. TRBV21-1 has pseudogene status. CDR3 size: 15 residues.

CDR3 bases: TGTGCCAGCAGTCCCCGGACAGCAGAAGAGACCCAGTACTTC. Residues: CASSPRTAEETQYF. The chain combines TRBV27 with TRBJ2-5; a weak D match, TRBD1 (6 bases). Germline-derived CDR1 and CDR2 are MNHEY and SMNVEV (reference sequence). The CDR3 sequence is 14 residues long. Trimming pared 5 bases from V and 3 bases from J, leaving 13 bases between.

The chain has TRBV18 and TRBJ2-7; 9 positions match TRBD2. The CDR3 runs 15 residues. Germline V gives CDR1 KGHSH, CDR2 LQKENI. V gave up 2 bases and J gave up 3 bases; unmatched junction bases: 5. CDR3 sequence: CASSPRLAGSYEQYF. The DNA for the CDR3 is TGTGCCAGCTCACCAAGGCTAGCGGGAAGCTACGAGCAGTACTTC.